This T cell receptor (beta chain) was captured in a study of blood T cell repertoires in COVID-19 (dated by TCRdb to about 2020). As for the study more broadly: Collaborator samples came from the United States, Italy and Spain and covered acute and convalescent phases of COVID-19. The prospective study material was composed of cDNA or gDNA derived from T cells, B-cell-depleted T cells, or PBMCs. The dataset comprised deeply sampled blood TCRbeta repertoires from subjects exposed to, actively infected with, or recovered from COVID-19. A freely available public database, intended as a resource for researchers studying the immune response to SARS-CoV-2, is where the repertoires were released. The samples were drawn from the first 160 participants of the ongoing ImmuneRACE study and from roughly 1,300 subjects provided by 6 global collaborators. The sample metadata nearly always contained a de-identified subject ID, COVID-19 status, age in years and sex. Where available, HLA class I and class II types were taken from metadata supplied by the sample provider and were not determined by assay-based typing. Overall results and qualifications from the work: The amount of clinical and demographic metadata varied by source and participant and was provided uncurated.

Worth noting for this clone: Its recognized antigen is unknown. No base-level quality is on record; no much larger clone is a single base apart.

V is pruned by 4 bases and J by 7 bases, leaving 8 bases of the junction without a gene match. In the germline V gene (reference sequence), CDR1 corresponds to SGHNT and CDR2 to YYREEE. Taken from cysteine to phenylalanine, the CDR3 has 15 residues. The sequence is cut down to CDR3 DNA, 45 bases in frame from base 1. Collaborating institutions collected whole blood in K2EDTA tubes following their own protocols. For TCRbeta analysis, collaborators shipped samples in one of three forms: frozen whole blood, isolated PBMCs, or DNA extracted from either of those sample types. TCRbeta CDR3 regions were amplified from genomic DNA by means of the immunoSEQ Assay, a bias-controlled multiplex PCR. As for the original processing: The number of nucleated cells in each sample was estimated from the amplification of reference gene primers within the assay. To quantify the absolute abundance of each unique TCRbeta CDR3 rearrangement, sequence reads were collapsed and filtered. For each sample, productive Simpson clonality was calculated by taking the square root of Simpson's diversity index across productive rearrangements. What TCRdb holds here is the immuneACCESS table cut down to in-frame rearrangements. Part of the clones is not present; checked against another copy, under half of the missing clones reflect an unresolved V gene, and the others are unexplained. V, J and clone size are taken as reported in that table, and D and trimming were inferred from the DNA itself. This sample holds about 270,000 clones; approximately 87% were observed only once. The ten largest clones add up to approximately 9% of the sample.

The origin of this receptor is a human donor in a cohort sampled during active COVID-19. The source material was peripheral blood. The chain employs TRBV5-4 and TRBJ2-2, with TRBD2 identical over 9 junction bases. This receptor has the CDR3 CASSKSGGPGGELFF. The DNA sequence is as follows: TGTGCCAGCAGCAAAAGCGGGGGGCCGGGCGGGGAGCTGTTTTTT.